The 22 T cell receptor beta chains listed next were all sequenced from one sample in a study of blood T cell repertoires in COVID-19. Profiling relied on immunoSEQ multiplex PCR, and the TCRdb table lists in-frame clones only, not all of them. Altogether about 280,000 clones are present, approximately 83% being singletons, with the ten largest covering roughly a tenth. The sequencing sample was made of peripheral blood. These receptors all stem from a woman in her forties or fifties who had recovered from COVID-19.

V is TRBV3-1 (or the pseudogene TRBV3-2) and J is TRBJ2-1; D is possibly TRBD2 (6 bases). In germline, CDR1 is LGHDT, CDR2 YNNKEL (reference sequence). This CDR3 is built from 13 residues. V lost 4 bases and J lost 4, with 8 bases in between. CDR3 in amino acids: CASSPRGYNEQFF. In DNA form, the CDR3 reads TGTGCCAGCAGCCCCCGGGGGTACAATGAGCAGTTCTTC.

The chain recombines TRBV1 with TRBJ1-5; the table names TRBD1, a call not compared with the DNA. TRBV1 is tagged as a pseudogene. The CDR3 length is 15 residues. The CDR3 bases are TGCACCAGCAGCCAAGGGGGGCAGGGGGCTCAGCCCCAGCATTTT. Its protein product is CTSSQGGQGAQPQHF.

The chain joins TRBV3-1 (or the pseudogene TRBV3-2) to TRBJ2-7, with D perhaps TRBD2 (6 bases). The CDR3 is 15 amino acids. CDR1 and CDR2 from the germline V gene are LGHDT and YNNKEL (reference sequence). V shed 0 bases and J shed 6 bases, with 15 bases lying between them. The CDR3 here is CASSQEIREIREQYF. The CDR3 nucleotides read TGTGCCAGCAGCCAAGAGATCCGGGAGATTCGCGAGCAGTACTTC.

The V call is TRBV27, the J call TRBJ2-3; 8 bases line up with TRBD2. Losses at the gene ends were 6 bases for V and 3 bases for J; bases not matched to a gene: 8. Germline values: CDR1 MNHEY, CDR2 SMNVEV (reference sequence). The CDR3 totals 15 residues. CDR3 protein: CASRPLGLGTDTQYF. The CDR3 nucleotides are TGTGCCAGCAGGCCTCTGGGACTAGGAACAGATACGCAGTATTTT.

This clone is termed medium-sized. The chain employs TRBV15 and TRBJ2-1, with D maybe TRBD2 (5 bases). The CDR3 spans 16 residues. With 6 bases removed from V and 3 bases from J, the gap between germline ends came to 18 bases. Germline-derived CDR1 and CDR2 are LNHNV and YYDKDF (reference sequence). CDR3: CATSSPTGSFYNEQFF. The CDR3 DNA reads TGTGCCACCAGTAGCCCAACGGGGAGTTTCTACAATGAGCAGTTCTTC.

V usage is TRBV6-5 and J usage is TRBJ1-1, with 7 bases aligning to TRBD1. The CDR3 totals 13 residues. Per the germline V gene, CDR1 is MNHEY and CDR2 is SVGAGI. With V trimmed by 8 bases and J by 5 bases, 8 bases remained unmatched. The CDR3 nucleotides are TGTGCCAGCTGCCGGGACAGTTGGACTGAAGCTTTCTTT. This sequence encodes CASCRDSWTEAFF.

The chain carries TRBV6-5 and TRBJ2-7; TRBD1 agrees at 11 bases. V shed 5 bases and J 3 bases; nucleotides not matched to a gene: 6. There are 15 residues in the CDR3. Germline lookup yields CDR1 MNHEY and CDR2 SVGAGI. The CDR3 region has the DNA TGTGCCAGCAGTCGCACCGGGACAGGGGGCTACGAGCAGTACTTC. Protein sequence: CASSRTGTGGYEQYF.

The chain is built from TRBV9 and TRBJ2-7, with 8 nucleotides matching TRBD2. CDR1 is SGDLS, CDR2 YYNGEE, per germline. CDR3 length equals 15 residues. V lost 5 bases and J lost 2; bases outside the gene matches: 9. In DNA, the CDR3 is TGTGCCAGCAGTCGTAGAACTAGCGGAACCTACGAGCAGTACTTC. It specifies CASSRRTSGTYEQYF. Looking up the rest from reference TRBV9 and TRBJ2-7 gives the full variable domain: DSGVTQTPKHLITATGQRVTLRCSPRSGDLSVYWYQQSLDQGLQFLIQYYNGEERAKGNILERFSAQQFPDLHSELNLSSLELGDSALYFCASSRRTSGTYEQYFGPGTRLTVT.

The J gene is TRBJ1-5, the V gene TRBV6-2 or TRBV6-3; D perhaps matches TRBD1 (5 bases). The CDR3 runs 15 residues. The germline V gene has CDR1 MNHEY and CDR2 SVGEGT. Trimming cost V 6 bases and J 6 bases, with 18 bases left between them. This chain's CDR3 is CASSSPGRGFQPQHF. For the CDR3, the DNA is TGTGCCAGCAGCTCCCCAGGGCGCGGATTTCAGCCCCAGCATTTT.

Only a few counts were recorded for this clone. This sequence joins TRBV6-2 or TRBV6-3 and TRBJ2-7, with D possibly being TRBD1 (5 bases). The CDR3 length is 15 residues. CDR1 is MNHEY and CDR2 is SVGEGT in the germline V gene. Trimming pared 0 bases from V and 2 bases from J, leaving 11 bases between. Here the CDR3 reads CASSYSHDSPYEQYF. CDR3 sequence (DNA): TGTGCCAGCAGTTACTCCCACGACAGTCCCTACGAGCAGTACTTC.

The chain joins TRBV28 to TRBJ1-1; D is possibly TRBD1 (6 bases). V dropped 7 bases and J dropped 4 bases, with 10 bases sitting between them. The CDR3 totals 12 residues. Germline loops: CDR1 MDHEN, CDR2 SYDVKM. CDR3 DNA sequence: TGTGCCAGCACCAGGGGAAGCACTGAAGCTTTCTTT. Amino acids: CASTRGSTEAFF.

The chain is built from TRBV28 and TRBJ1-4; possibly TRBD1 for D (6 bases). Trimming shortened V by 5 bases and J by 2 bases, and 12 bases separated the two germline ends. Germline values: CDR1 MDHEN, CDR2 SYDVKM. The CDR3 runs 15 residues. CDR3 in amino acids: CASSPQGPTNEKLFF. The CDR3 region has the DNA TGTGCCAGCAGTCCCCAGGGGCCCACTAATGAAAAACTGTTTTTT. The full variable domain, its missing parts supplied by reference TRBV28 and TRBJ1-4, is DVKVTQSSRYLVKRTGEKVFLECVQDMDHENMFWYRQDPGLGLRLIYFSYDVKMKEKGDIPEGYSVSREKKERFSLILESASTNQTSMYLCASSPQGPTNEKLFFGSGTQLSVL.

This chain links TRBV12-3 or TRBV12-4 with TRBJ1-4, with 7 nucleotides matching TRBD1. This CDR3 region has 13 residues. V lost 5 bases, J lost 8 bases, and 5 bases stayed unmatched. CDR3 coding DNA: TGTGCCAGCAGTGCGACAGGGCAGGAAAAACTGTTTTTT. Protein sequence: CASSATGQEKLFF.

A word on this clone: This sample includes further DNA sequences coding for the same CDR3. This chain joins TRBV18 and TRBJ1-4; 7 nucleotides match TRBD1. Germline values: CDR1 KGHSH, CDR2 LQKENI. The CDR3 loop spans 14 amino acids. The junction had 5 bases not matched to a gene; V was cut back by 3 bases and J by 7 bases. The CDR3 protein is CASSPPPGGEKLFF. The DNA of the CDR3 is TGTGCCAGCTCACCCCCCCCAGGGGGTGAAAAACTGTTTTTT.

This sequence joins TRBV27 and TRBJ2-7, with D perhaps TRBD2 (6 bases). The CDR3 spans 12 residues. The V and J ends lost 3 bases and 13 bases respectively, with 16 bases between them. Germline CDR1 MNHEY, CDR2 SMNVEV (reference sequence). This chain's CDR3 is CASSFPGATLYF. In DNA, the CDR3 is TGTGCCAGCAGTTTTCCGGGAGCGACCCTTTACTTC.

The chain carries TRBV3-1 (or the pseudogene TRBV3-2) and TRBJ2-5; tentative D call: TRBD2 (6 bases). Germline CDR1 LGHDT, CDR2 YNNKEL (reference sequence). The ends were cut back, 2 bases at V and 1 base at J, with 17 bases in the middle. The CDR3 runs to 17 residues. The CDR3 protein is CASSQTGVVARQETQYF. The CDR3 DNA is TGTGCCAGCAGCCAAACGGGGGTAGTGGCTCGCCAAGAGACCCAGTACTTC.

This chain links TRBV29-1 with TRBJ1-1; D gene ambiguous. The V end lost 6 bases, the J end lost 8 bases, and 13 bases lay between the germline ends. This CDR3 comprises 11 residues. Looked up from germline, CDR1 is SQVTM and CDR2 is ANQGSEA. In DNA form, the CDR3 reads TGCAGCGTATTACAGAGCCACGAAGCTTTCTTT. Protein product: CSVLQSHEAFF.

This clone occurred a few times. This chain joins TRBV4-1 and TRBJ2-7, with 7 bases that match TRBD2. The CDR3 has 15 residues. CDR1 and CDR2 from the germline V gene are MGHRA and YSYEKL. J gave up 2 bases and V 4 bases, and 8 bases lay outside the gene matches. The CDR3 loop reads CASSPLAGVAYEQYF. CDR3 in DNA: TGCGCCAGCAGCCCTCTGGCGGGGGTAGCCTACGAGCAGTACTTC.

This chain uses TRBV6-6 with TRBJ2-7; TRBD1 agrees at 12 bases. The length of the CDR3 is 15 residues. The junction had 4 bases not matched to a gene; V was cut back by 0 bases and J by 7 bases. CDR1 is MNHNY and CDR2 is SVGAGI in the germline V gene (reference sequence). CDR3 region: CASSYSGQGAGEQYF. Here the CDR3 DNA reads TGTGCCAGCAGTTACTCGGGACAGGGGGCGGGAGAGCAGTACTTC.

The chain's CDR3 is CASSLGTSETQYF. The CDR3 region has the DNA TGTGCCAGCAGCTTGGGGACTAGCGAGACCCAGTACTTC. This chain joins TRBV2 and TRBJ2-5; 9 bases match TRBD2. V lost 6 bases and J lost 5; bases outside the gene matches: 4. The CDR3 length is 13 residues. Looked up from germline, CDR1 is SNHLY and CDR2 is FYNNEI.

The chain recombines TRBV10-3 with TRBJ2-1, with 7 bases fitting TRBD1. The V segment lost 0 bases and the J segment 7 bases; nucleotides outside the gene matches: 9. Germline V gene data show CDR1 as ENHRY and CDR2 as SYGVKD. The CDR3 has 16 amino acids. DNA for the CDR3: TGTGCCATCAGTGAGTCAGACAGGGCCACTACAAATGAGCAGTTCTTC. This codes for CAISESDRATTNEQFF.

This clone is a singleton in its sample. CDR3 DNA: TGTGCCAGCAACAGGCTAGCGGGAGACCACAATGAGCAGTTCTTC. Translating it yields CASNRLAGDHNEQFF. The V and J genes are TRBV6-5 and TRBJ2-1, with 10 bases lining up with TRBD2. The CDR3 has 15 residues. In germline, CDR1 is MNHEY, CDR2 SVGAGI. The junction had 8 bases not matched to a gene; V was cut back by 7 bases and J by 5 bases.